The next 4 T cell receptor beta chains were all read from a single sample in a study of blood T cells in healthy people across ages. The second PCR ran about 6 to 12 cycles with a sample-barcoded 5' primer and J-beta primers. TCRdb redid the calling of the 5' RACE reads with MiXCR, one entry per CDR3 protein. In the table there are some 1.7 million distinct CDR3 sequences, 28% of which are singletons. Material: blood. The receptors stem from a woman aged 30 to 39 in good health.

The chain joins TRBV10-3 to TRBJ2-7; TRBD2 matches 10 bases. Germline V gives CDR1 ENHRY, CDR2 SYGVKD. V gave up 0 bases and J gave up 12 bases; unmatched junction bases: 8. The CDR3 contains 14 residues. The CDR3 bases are TGTGCCATCAGTGAGTCGGGTACTAGCGGGATCCCGTACTTC. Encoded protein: CAISESGTSGIPYF.

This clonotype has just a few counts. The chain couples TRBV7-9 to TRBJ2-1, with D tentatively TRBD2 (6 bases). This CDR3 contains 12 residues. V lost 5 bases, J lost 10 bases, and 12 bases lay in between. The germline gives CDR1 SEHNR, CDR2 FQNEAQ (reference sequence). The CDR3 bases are TGTGCCAGCAGCCCCACCCTAGCGGAGCAGTTCTTC. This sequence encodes CASSPTLAEQFF.

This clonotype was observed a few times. The CDR3 DNA is TGCAGCGTTGGTGTGGGGAGGATTGCAGATACGCAGTATTTT. It encodes CSVGVGRIADTQYF. The chain links TRBV29-1 to TRBJ2-3; possible D gene TRBD2, 6 bases. Trimming left V 4 bases short and J 4 bases short, with 15 bases between. There are 14 residues in the CDR3. Germline CDR1 reads SQVTM; CDR2 reads ANQGSEA.

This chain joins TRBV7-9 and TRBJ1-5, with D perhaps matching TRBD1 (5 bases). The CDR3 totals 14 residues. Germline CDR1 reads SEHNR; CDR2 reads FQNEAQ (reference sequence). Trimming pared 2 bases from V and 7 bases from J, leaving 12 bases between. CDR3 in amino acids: CASSLSTGLQPQHF. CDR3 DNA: TGTGCCAGCAGCTTATCCACGGGGCTACAGCCCCAGCATTTT.